This T cell receptor (beta chain) is from a study of shared T cell receptors in the human thymus. Profiling relied on immunoSEQ multiplex PCR, and the TCRdb table lists in-frame clones only, not all of them. The sample has hundreds of thousands of clones; about 87% are singletons. Losses at the gene ends were 5 bases for V and 4 bases for J; bases not matched to a gene: 10. There are 16 residues in the CDR3. Per the germline V gene, CDR1 is ENHRY and CDR2 is SYGVKD. These same data were also listed under a study on human thymus T cells. That report notes: Corrective cardiac operations yielded the resected thymus tissue. Seemingly biased V and J gene usage marked thymic and blood repertoires. Related studies noted strongly shared thymic repertoires across unrelated people.

The V gene is TRBV10-3, the J gene TRBJ1-3; 8 bases map to TRBD1. The sample was thymocytes. This TCR came from a boy under two years old with a congenital heart defect. CDR3 loop: CAISLSPGGSGNTIYF. CDR3 nucleotide sequence: TGTGCCATCAGTCTGTCTCCAGGGGGCTCGGGAAACACCATATATTTT.